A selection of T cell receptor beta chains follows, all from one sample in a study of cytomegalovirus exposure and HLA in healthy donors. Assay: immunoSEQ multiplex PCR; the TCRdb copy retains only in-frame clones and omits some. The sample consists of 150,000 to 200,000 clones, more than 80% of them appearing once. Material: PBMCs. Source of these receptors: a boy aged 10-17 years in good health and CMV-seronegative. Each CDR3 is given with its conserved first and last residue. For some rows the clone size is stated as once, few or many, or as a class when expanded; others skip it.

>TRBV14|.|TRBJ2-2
CASSQDSALAGVRTGELFF
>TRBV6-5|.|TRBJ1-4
CASSKRPRPDEKLFF
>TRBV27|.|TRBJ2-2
CASVSAGELFF
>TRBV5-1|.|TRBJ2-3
CASSWRQDDTQYF
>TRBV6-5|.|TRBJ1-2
CASTITPTGNTGYTF
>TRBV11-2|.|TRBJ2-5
CASSAGPFGETQYF
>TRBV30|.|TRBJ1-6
CAWSVEGDSPLHF
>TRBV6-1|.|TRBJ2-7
CASIPTGPYEQYF
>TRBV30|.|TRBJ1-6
CAWRKGGRGNSPLHF
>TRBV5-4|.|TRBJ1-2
CASSGTGRDYGYTF
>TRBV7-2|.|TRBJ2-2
CASSQRSTGELFF
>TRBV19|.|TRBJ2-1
CASSIAHRGSGSYNEQFF
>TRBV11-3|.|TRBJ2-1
CASSPNNNEQFF
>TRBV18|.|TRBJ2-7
CASSPRKGGQGAILSYEQYF
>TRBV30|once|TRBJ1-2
CAWSALETVVHGYTF
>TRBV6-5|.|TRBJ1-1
CASSYSEGLNTEAFF
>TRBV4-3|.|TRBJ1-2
CASSQDPGEGYGYTF
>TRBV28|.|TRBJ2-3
CASSAWTGDTDTQYF
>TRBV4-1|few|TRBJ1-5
CASSLELGGVSQPQHF
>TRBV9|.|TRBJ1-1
CASSDRGQTEAFF